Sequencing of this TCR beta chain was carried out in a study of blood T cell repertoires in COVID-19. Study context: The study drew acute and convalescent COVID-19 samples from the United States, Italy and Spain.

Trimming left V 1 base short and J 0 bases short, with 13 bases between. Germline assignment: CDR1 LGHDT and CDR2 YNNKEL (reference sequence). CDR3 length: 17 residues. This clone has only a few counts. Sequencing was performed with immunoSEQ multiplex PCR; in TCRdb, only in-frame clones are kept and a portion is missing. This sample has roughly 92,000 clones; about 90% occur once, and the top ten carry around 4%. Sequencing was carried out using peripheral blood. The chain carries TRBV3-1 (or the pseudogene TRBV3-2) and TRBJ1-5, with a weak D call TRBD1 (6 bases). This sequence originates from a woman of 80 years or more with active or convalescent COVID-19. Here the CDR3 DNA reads TGTGCCAGCAGCCAAGGCGCAGGGGTCCCTAGCAATCAGCCCCAGCATTTT. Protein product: CASSQGAGVPSNQPQHF.